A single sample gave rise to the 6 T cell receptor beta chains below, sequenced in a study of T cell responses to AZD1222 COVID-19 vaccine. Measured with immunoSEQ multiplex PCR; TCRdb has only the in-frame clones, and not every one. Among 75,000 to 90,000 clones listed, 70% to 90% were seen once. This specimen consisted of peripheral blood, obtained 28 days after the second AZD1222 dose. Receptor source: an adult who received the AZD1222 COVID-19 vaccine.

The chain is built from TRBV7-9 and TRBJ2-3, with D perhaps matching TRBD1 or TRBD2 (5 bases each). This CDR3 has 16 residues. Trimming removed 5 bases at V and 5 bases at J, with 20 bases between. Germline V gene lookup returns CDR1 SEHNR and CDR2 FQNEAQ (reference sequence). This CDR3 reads CASSHTRDPQGDTQYF. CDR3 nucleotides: TGTGCCAGCAGCCATACCCGGGACCCCCAAGGAGATACGCAGTATTTT.

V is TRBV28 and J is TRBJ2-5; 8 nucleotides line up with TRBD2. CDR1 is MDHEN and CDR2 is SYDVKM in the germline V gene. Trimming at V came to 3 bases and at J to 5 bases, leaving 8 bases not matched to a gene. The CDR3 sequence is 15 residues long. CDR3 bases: TGTGCCAGCAGTTTTCTCGCGGGGGGTGGGGAGACCCAGTACTTC. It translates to CASSFLAGGGETQYF.

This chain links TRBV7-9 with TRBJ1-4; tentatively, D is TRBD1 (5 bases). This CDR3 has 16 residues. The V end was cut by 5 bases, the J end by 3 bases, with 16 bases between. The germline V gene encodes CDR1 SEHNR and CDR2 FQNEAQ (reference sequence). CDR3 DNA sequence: TGTGCCAGCAGCCTAAACTCAGGGTCGGCTAATGAAAAACTGTTTTTT. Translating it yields CASSLNSGSANEKLFF. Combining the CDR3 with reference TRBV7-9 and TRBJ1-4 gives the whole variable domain DTGVSQNPRHKITKRGQNVTFRCDPISEHNRLYWYRQTLGQGPEFLTYFQNEAQLEKSRLLSDRFSAERPKGSFSTLEIQRTEQGDSAMYLCASSLNSGSANEKLFFGSGTQLSVL.

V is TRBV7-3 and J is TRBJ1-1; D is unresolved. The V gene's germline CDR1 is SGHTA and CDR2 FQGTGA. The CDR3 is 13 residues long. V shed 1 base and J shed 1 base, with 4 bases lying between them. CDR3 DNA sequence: TGTGCCAGCAGCTTAATGAGGAACACTGAAGCTTTCTTT. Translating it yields CASSLMRNTEAFF.

The CDR3 DNA sequence: TGTGCCAGCTCGACCAAGGGACTAGCGGGAGTTTCGGATGAGCAGTTCTTC. Its protein product is CASSTKGLAGVSDEQFF. The V call is TRBV18, the J call TRBJ2-1; TRBD2 agrees at 14 bases. Per germline, CDR1 KGHSH and CDR2 LQKENI. Unmatched junction bases numbered 12, after V lost 6 bases and J lost 8 bases. The CDR3 is 17 residues long.

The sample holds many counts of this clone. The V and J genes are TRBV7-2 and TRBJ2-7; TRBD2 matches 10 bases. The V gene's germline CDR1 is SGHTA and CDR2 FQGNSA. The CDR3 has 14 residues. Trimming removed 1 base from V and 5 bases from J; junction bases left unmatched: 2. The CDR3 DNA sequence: TGTGCCAGCAGCTTAGAGACTAGCGGGCACGAGCAGTACTTC. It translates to CASSLETSGHEQYF.